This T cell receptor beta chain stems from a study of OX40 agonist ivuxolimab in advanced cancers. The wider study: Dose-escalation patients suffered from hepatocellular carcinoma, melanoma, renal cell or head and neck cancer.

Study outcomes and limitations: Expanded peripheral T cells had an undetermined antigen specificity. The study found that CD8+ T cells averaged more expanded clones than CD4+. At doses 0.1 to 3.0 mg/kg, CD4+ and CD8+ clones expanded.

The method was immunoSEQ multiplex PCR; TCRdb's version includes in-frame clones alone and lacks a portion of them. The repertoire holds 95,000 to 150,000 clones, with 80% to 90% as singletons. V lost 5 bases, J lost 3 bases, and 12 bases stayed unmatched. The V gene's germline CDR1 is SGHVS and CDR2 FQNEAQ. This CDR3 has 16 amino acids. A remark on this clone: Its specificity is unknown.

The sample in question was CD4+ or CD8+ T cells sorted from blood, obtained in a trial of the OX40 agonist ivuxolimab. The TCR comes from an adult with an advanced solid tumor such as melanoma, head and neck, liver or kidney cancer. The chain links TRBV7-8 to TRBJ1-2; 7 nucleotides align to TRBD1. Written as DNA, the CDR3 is TGTGCCAGCAGCCGCGTTGAGACAGGGTCGCACTATGGCTACACCTTC. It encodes CASSRVETGSHYGYTF.